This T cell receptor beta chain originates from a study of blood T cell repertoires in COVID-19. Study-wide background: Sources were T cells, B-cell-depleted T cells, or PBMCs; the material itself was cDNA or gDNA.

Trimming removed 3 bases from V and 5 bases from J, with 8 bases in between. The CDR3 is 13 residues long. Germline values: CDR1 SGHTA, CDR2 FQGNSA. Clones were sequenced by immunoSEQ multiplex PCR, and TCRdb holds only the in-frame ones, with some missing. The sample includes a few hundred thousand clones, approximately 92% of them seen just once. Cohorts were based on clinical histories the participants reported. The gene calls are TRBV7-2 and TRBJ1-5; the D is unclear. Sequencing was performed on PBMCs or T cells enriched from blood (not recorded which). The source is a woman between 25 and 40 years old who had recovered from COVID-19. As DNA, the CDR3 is TGTGCCAGCAGCTTCGACACCTATCAGCCCCAGCATTTT. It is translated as CASSFDTYQPQHF.